This T cell receptor beta chain was sequenced during a study of response to subunit inactivated influenza vaccine. Findings and caveats of the study: T cells newly recruited by each seasonal influenza vaccination are few, the authors suggested.

TCRdb passed the RT-PCR reads through MiXCR, listing each CDR3 protein once. The repertoire consists of 710,000 or so distinct CDR3 sequences, with approximately 14% occurring once and the leading ten covering under 14%. The CDR3 is made up of 13 amino acids. Trimming pared 7 bases from V and 0 bases from J, leaving 9 bases between. Germline CDR1 is MNHNS and CDR2 is SASEGT. Remarks on this clonotype: Its antigen remains unknown.

Source: PBMCs from blood, taken 11 to 12 days after vaccination. The TCR was taken from a man aged 50 or older who received an inactivated influenza vaccine. The V and J genes are TRBV6-1 and TRBJ2-5; D unclear. The CDR3 DNA sequence: TGTGCCAGCACCTGGGGTTACCAAGAGACCCAGTACTTC. This encodes CASTWGYQETQYF.